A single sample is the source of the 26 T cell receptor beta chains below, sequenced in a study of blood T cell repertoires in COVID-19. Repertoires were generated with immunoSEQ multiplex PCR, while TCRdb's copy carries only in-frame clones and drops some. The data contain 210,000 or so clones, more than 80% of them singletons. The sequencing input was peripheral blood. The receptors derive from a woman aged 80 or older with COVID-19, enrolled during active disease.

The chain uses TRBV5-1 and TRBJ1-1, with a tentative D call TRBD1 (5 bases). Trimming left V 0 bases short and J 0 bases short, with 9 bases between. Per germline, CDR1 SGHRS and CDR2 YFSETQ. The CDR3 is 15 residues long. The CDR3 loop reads CASSLGRGMNTEAFF. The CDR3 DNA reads TGCGCCAGCAGCTTGGGACGGGGGATGAACACTGAAGCTTTCTTT.

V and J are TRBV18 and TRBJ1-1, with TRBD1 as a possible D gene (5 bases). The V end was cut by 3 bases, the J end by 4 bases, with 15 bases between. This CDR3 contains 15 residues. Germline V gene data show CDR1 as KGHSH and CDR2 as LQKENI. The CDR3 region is CASSPSWSGGTEAFF. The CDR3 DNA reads TGTGCCAGCTCACCGAGTTGGTCCGGGGGCACTGAAGCTTTCTTT. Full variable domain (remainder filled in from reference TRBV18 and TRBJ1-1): NAGVMQNPRHLVRRRGQEARLRCSPMKGHSHVYWYRQLPEEGLKFMVYLQKENIIDESGMPKERFSAEFPKEGPSILRIQQVVRGDSAAYFCASSPSWSGGTEAFFGQGTRLTVV.

CDR3 sequence (DNA): TGTGCCAGCGGACCCCCCGGGACAGGCAAGAATTCACCCCTCCACTTT. Translated: CASGPPGTGKNSPLHF. V gene TRBV7-8 combines with J gene TRBJ1-6, with 8 nucleotides matching TRBD1. V trimming: 8 bases; J trimming: 7 bases; junction bases outside the gene matches: 13. The CDR3 has 16 amino acids. Germline V gene sequence: CDR1 SGHVS, CDR2 FQNEAQ.

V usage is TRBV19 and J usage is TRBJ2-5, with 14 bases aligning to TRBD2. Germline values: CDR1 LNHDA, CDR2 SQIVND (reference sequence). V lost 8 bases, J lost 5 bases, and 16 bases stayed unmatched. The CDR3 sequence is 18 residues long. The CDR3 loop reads CASSRGGLAGGWGETQYF. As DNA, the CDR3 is TGTGCCAGTTCCCGGGGAGGACTAGCGGGAGGATGGGGTGAGACCCAGTACTTC. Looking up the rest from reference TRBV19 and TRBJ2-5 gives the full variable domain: DGGITQSPKYLFRKEGQNVTLSCEQNLNHDAMYWYRQDPGQGLRLIYYSQIVNDFQKGDIAEGYSVSREKKESFPLTVTSAQKNPTAFYLCASSRGGLAGGWGETQYFGPGTRLLVL.

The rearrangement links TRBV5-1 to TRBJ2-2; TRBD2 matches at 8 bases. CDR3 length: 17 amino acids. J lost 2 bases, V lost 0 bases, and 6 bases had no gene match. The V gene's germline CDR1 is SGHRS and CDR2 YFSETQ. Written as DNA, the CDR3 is TGCGCCAGCAGCTTGGGCCCTACTAGCGGTAACACCGGGGAGCTGTTTTTT. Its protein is CASSLGPTSGNTGELFF.

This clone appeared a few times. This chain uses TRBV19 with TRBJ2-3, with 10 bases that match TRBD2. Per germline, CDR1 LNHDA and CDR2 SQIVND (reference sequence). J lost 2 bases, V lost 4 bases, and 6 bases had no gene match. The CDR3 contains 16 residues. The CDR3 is CASSTRLAGVTDTQYF. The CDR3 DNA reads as TGTGCCAGTAGTACGAGACTAGCGGGCGTCACAGATACGCAGTATTTT.

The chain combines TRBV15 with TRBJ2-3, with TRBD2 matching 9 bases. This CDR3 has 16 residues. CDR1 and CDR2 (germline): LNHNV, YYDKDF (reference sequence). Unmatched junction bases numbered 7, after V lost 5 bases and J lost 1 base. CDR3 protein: CATSQERGAGTDTQYF. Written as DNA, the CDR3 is TGTGCCACCAGCCAGGAGCGGGGGGCCGGCACAGATACGCAGTATTTT. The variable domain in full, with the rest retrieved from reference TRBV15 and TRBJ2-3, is DAMVIQNPRYQVTQFGKPVTLSCSQTLNHNVMYWYQQKSSQAPKLLFHYYDKDFNNEADTPDNFQSRRPNTSFCFLDIRSPGLGDTAMYLCATSQERGAGTDTQYFGPGTRLTVL.

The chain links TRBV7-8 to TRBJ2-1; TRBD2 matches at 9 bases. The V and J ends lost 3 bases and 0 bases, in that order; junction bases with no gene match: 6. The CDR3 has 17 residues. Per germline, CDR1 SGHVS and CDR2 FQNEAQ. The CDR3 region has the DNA TGTGCCAGCAGCTTGTGGGCGGGAGGGTCCTCCTACAATGAGCAGTTCTTC. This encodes CASSLWAGGSSYNEQFF.

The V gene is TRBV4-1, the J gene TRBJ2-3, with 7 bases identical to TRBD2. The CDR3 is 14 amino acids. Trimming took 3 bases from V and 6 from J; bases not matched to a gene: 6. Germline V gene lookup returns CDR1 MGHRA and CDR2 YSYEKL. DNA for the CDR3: TGCGCCAGCAGCCAGGCGGGAGCGAGGGATACGCAGTATTTT. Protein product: CASSQAGARDTQYF.

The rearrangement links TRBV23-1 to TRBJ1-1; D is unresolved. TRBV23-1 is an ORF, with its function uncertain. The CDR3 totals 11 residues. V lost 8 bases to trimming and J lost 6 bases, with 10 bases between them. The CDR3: CASFQYPEAFF. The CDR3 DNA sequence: TGCGCCAGCTTCCAGTACCCTGAAGCTTTCTTT.

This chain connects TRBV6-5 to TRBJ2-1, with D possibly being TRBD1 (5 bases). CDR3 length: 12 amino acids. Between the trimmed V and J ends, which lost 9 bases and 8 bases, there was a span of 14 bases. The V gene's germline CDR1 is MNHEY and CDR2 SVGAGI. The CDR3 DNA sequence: TGTGCCAGTTGGGGCGTTTACGATGAGCAGTTCTTC. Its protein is CASWGVYDEQFF.

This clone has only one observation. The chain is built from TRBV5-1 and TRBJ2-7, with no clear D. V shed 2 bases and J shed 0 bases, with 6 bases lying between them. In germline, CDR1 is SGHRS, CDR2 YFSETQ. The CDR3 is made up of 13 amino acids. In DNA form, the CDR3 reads TGCGCCAGCAGCTTAGGAGTCTCCTACGAGCAGTACTTC. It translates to CASSLGVSYEQYF.

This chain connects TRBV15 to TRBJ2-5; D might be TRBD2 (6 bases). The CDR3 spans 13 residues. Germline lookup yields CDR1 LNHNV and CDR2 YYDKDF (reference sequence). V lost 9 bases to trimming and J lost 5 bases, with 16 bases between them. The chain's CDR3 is CATNRGRGETQYF. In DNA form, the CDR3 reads TGTGCCACAAACCGGGGCCGGGGGGAGACCCAGTACTTC.

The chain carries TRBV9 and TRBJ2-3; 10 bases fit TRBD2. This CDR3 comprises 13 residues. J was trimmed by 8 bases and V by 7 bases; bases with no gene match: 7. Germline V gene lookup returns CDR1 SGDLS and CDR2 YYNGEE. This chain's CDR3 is CASGMGLASTQYF. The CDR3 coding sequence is TGTGCCAGCGGGATGGGACTAGCGTCTACGCAGTATTTT.

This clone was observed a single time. The CDR3: CASSLGGTSAFF. CDR3 in DNA: TGTGCCAGCAGCTTGGGGGGGACGTCGGCTTTCTTT. J is TRBJ1-1 and V is TRBV7-9, with a possible D match to TRBD1 (5 bases). This CDR3 has 12 amino acids. The germline V and J ends were trimmed by 3 bases and 11 bases, with 13 bases remaining between them. The germline CDR1 and CDR2 sequences are SEHNR and FQNEAQ (reference sequence).

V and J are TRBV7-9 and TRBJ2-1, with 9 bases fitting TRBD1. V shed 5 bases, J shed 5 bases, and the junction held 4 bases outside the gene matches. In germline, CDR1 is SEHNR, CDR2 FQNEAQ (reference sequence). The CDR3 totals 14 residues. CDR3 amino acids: CASSLGTGNNEQFF. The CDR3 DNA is TGTGCCAGCAGCCTCGGGACAGGGAACAATGAGCAGTTCTTC.

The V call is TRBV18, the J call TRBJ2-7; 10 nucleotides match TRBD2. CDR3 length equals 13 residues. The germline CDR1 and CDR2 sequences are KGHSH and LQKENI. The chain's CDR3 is CASTSGTPHEQYF. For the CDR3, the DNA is TGTGCTTCAACTAGCGGGACTCCCCACGAGCAGTACTTC.

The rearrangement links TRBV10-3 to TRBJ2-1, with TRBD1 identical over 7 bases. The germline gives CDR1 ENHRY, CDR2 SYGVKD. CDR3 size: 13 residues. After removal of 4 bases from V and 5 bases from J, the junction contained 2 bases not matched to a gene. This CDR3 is CAISADRDNEQFF. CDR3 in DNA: TGTGCCATCAGTGCTGACAGGGACAATGAGCAGTTCTTC.

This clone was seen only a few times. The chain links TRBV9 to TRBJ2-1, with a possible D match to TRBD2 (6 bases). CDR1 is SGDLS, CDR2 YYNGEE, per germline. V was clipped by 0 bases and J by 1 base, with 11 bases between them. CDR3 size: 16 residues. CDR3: CASSVEGRGSYNEQFF. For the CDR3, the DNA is TGTGCCAGCAGCGTAGAGGGGCGGGGTTCCTACAATGAGCAGTTCTTC.

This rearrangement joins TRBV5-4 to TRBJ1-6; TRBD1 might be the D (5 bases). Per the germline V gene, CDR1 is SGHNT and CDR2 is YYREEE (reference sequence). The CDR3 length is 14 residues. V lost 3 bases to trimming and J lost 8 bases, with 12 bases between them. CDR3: CASSSAWGDSPLHF. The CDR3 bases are TGTGCCAGCAGCTCAGCCTGGGGGGATTCACCCCTCCACTTT.

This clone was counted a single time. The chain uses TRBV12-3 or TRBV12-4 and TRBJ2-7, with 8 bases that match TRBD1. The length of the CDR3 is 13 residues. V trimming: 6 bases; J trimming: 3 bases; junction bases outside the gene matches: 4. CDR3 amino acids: CASSTGQGYEQYF. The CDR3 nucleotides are TGTGCCAGCAGCACCGGACAGGGCTACGAGCAGTACTTC.

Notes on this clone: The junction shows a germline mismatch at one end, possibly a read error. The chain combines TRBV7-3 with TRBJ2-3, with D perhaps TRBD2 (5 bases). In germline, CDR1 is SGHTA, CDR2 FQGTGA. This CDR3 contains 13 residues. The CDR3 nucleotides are TGTGCCAGCAGCCCCGGACTGAGCGCCCCTCTTGGTTTT. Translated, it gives CASSPGLSAPLGF.

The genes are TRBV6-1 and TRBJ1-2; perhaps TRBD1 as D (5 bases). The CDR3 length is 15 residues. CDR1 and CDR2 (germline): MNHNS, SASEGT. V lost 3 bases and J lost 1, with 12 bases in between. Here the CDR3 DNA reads TGTGCCAGCAGTGATATGACGACAGATAACTATGGCTACACCTTC. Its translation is CASSDMTTDNYGYTF.

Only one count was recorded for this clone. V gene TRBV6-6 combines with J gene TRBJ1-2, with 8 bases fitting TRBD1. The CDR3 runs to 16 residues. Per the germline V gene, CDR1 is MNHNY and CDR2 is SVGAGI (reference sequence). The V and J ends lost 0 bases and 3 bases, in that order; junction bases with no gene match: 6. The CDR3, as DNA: TGTGCCAGCAGTTACTCTCCGACAGGGGAAGACTATGGCTACACCTTC. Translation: CASSYSPTGEDYGYTF.

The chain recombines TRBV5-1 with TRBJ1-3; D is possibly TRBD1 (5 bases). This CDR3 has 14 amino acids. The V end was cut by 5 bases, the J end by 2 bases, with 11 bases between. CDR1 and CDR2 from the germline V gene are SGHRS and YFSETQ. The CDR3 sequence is CASRRGEAGNTIYF. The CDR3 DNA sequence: TGCGCCAGCAGAAGGGGCGAGGCTGGAAACACCATATATTTT.

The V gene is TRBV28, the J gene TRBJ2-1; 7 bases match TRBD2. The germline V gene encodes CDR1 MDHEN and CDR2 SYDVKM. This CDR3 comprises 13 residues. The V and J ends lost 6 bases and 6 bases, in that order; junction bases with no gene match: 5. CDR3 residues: CASSWGTINEQFF. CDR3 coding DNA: TGTGCCAGCAGCTGGGGGACTATCAATGAGCAGTTCTTC.